Listed below are T cell receptor beta chains from one sample, sequenced in a study of blood T cell repertoires in COVID-19. TCRdb's table, derived via immunoSEQ multiplex PCR, lists solely in-frame clones and lacks some. The sample holds roughly 73,000 clones; about nine tenths are singletons and the top ten take approximately 30%. Sequenced: peripheral blood. Source of these receptors: a woman over 75 with active or convalescent COVID-19. The CDR3 runs from the conserved cysteine through the conserved F or W. A D gene is named only where the DNA matches it firmly. The size of a clone is reported for some rows only, either as once, few or many, or as a class for expanded clones.

v_call	j_call	d_call	cdr3_length	clone_size	cdr3_nt	cdr3_aa
TRBV2	TRBJ1-6	TRBD1	15	-	TGTGCCAGCAGTGACTTGGGACAGGGGGCCTCACCCCTCCACTTT	CASSDLGQGASPLHF
TRBV9	TRBJ1-6	TRBD1	14	-	TGTGCCAGCAGCGTAACAGGGGTGGATTCACCCCTCCACTTT	CASSVTGVDSPLHF
TRBV11-1	TRBJ2-3	-	11	few	TGTGCCAGCAGCTTCTCAGATACGCAGTATTTT	CASSFSDTQYF
TRBV2	TRBJ2-4	TRBD1	17	-	TGTGCCAGCAGTGAATCGAGGGGACAGGGTCCTAAAAACATTCAGTACTTC	CASSESRGQGPKNIQYF
TRBV9	TRBJ2-2	TRBD2	15	few	TGTGCCAGCAGCCAACTCGGGGGGATCACCGGGGAGCTGTTTTTT	CASSQLGGITGELFF
TRBV5-1	TRBJ1-2	TRBD1	15	once	TGCGCCAGCAGCACTAACAGGGGCGGTCGTTTTGGCTACACCTTC	CASSTNRGGRFGYTF
TRBV9	TRBJ2-2	-	17	-	TGTGCCAGCAGCGTAAGGGGTCAGGGGCGGGTCCGCGGGGAGCTGTTTTTT	CASSVRGQGRVRGELFF
TRBV7-3	TRBJ2-1	TRBD1	16	-	TGTGCCAGCAGCTCGGACCCCGGGACAGGAGCCAATGAGCAGTTCTTC	CASSSDPGTGANEQFF
TRBV14	TRBJ2-2	-	16	-	TGTGCCAGCAGCCAAGATTTGGGACTTATCACCGGGGAGCTGTTTTTT	CASSQDLGLITGELFF
TRBV7-2	TRBJ2-7	-	17	-	TGTGCCAGCAGCCGCACAACCCTAGGACAGCGACAGGACGAGCAGTACTTC	CASSRTTLGQRQDEQYF
TRBV19	TRBJ1-6	-	12	-	TGTGCCAGTTCTCCACCTCAGGGGTCCCTCCACTTT	CASSPPQGSLHF
TRBV28	TRBJ2-7	-	13	once	TGTGCCAGCAGCCGTACAGGGACCTACGAGCAGTACTTC	CASSRTGTYEQYF
TRBV7-2	TRBJ2-2	-	15	once	TGTGCCAGCAGCTTAGGTGCTACCATCACCGGGGAGCTGTTTTTT	CASSLGATITGELFF
TRBV3-1/TRBV3-2	TRBJ1-6	-	16	-	TGTGCCAGCAGCCGGGAGGAACGCTCCTATAATTCACCCCTCCACTTT	CASSREERSYNSPLHF
TRBV5-1	TRBJ1-2	TRBD1	19	-	TGCGCCAGCAGCTGGGTCGGAATTCAAGGACAGGGAAATAACTATGGCTACACCTTC	CASSWVGIQGQGNNYGYTF
TRBV5-1	TRBJ2-1	TRBD2	14	-	TGCGCGAGTGGACTAGCGGGGGTTAACAATGAGCAGTTCTTC	CASGLAGVNNEQFF
TRBV5-1	TRBJ2-5	-	15	once	TGCGCCAGCAGCTTTTGGTCTAGCGTTGGAGAGACCCAGTACTTC	CASSFWSSVGETQYF
TRBV10-3	TRBJ1-6	-	15	-	TGTGCCATCAGTGAGTCAGGAGGGCCCGGGTCACCCCTCCACTTT	CAISESGGPGSPLHF
TRBV9	TRBJ2-3	-	13	-	TGTGCCAGCAGCGTGGGGCAGGGTGATACGCAGTATTTT	CASSVGQGDTQYF
TRBV5-1	TRBJ1-1	TRBD1	15	-	TGCGCCAGCAGTCCGGGACAGGGGCCGAACACTGAAGCTTTCTTT	CASSPGQGPNTEAFF
TRBV7-6	TRBJ2-5	TRBD1	15	-	TGTGCCAGCAGCTTAGCGGGGACAGGGAAAGAGACCCAGTACTTC	CASSLAGTGKETQYF
TRBV27	TRBJ1-4	-	15	-	TGTGCCAGCAGTTTATCCCGGGACAACCGTGAAAAACTGTTTTTT	CASSLSRDNREKLFF
TRBV27	TRBJ1-4	TRBD1	15	-	TGTGCCAGCAGTTTAAGGTCAGGGGGTTTAGAAAAACTGTTTTTT	CASSLRSGGLEKLFF
TRBV5-4	TRBJ1-2	-	13	-	TGTGCCAGCAGCTTTGCACAGACGTATGGCTACACCTTC	CASSFAQTYGYTF
TRBV7-9	TRBJ1-4	-	13	-	TGTGCCAGCAGGCTTGCGTATAATGAAAAACTGTTTTTT	CASRLAYNEKLFF
TRBV18	TRBJ2-7	-	13	-	TGTGCCAGCTCAAAAGCCGGGACCTACGAGCAGTACTTC	CASSKAGTYEQYF
TRBV10-3	TRBJ1-1	TRBD1	14	few	TGTGCCATCAGTGAGGCCGGTTGGGACAGGCGGACTTTCTTT	CAISEAGWDRRTFF
TRBV3-1/TRBV3-2	TRBJ1-2	-	13	-	TGTGCCAGCAGTCCGCAGGTATACTATGGCTACACCTTC	CASSPQVYYGYTF
TRBV6-5	TRBJ2-5	-	14	once	TGTGCCAGCACCCTAGGACAGATTCAAGAGACCCAGTACTTC	CASTLGQIQETQYF
TRBV6-2/TRBV6-3	TRBJ2-2	-	17	-	TGTGCCAGCAGTTATTTAGGGGCGACCGTTGCGACCGGGGAGCTGTTTTTT	CASSYLGATVATGELFF
TRBV19	TRBJ2-5	-	16	-	TGTGCCAGTAGTACTTACGGGGGTCAGGAGAGGGAGACCCAGTACTTC	CASSTYGGQERETQYF
TRBV3-1/TRBV3-2	TRBJ2-3	-	18	-	TGTGCCAGCAGCTCACACAACCCGACTGCTGTTAGCACAGATACGCAGTATTTT	CASSSHNPTAVSTDTQYF